The T cell receptor beta chain under discussion was sequenced for a study of blood T cell repertoires in COVID-19. About the study: Italy, Spain and the United States were the sources of the convalescent and acute COVID-19 samples.

As handled by the study authors: Reference gene primer amplification gave estimated nucleated cell counts. Sequencing was performed with immunoSEQ multiplex PCR; in TCRdb, only in-frame clones are kept and a portion is missing. V and J calls plus clone size are reproduced from that table; the DNA served to infer D and trimming. The sample has around 140,000 clones; approximately 80% are singletons. Germline V gene lookup returns CDR1 SNHLY and CDR2 FYNNEI. V shed 7 bases and J shed 0 bases, with 22 bases lying between them. This CDR3 comprises 18 residues. The receptor was derived from a human donor in a cohort sampled during active COVID-19. Sequencing input: peripheral blood. This chain joins TRBV2 and TRBJ2-1; a weak D match, TRBD2 (6 bases). In DNA, the CDR3 is TGTGCCAGCACCCGTGAGGGTATAGCGGCGAGCTCCTACAATGAGCAGTTCTTC. It codes for CASTREGIAASSYNEQFF.